These T cell receptor beta chains were read from a single sample in a study of shared clonotypes between healthy human individuals. Data came from immunoSEQ multiplex PCR; TCRdb stores just in-frame clones and leaves some out. Found here are about 2.4 million clones, 90% to 95% of them singletons; the top ten hold roughly 0.14%. Sequencing was done on a sample of naive CD4+ T cells sorted from blood. The source of these receptors is a man aged 18 to 30 in good health. CDR3s include the opening cysteine and the closing phenylalanine or tryptophan. A D gene is named only where the DNA matches it firmly.

>TRBV29-1|TRBD1
CSVVKGQGVLNAEAFF
>TRBV7-9|-
CASGRPGNEKLFF
>TRBV6-5|-
CASSQGGNGNTIYF
>TRBV4-3|-
CASSQVGAGGNYGYTF
>TRBV28|-
CASRPTGQKAFF
>TRBV6-1|-
CASSVISYEQYF
>TRBV19|-
CASSDSSGNTIYF
>TRBV6-6|-
CASRRSSTDTQYF
>TRBV4-2|TRBD2
CASSQSGESTDTQYF
>TRBV2|TRBD1
CASSERDRASGQYF
>TRBV5-6|TRBD2
CASKRGSTSTDTQYF
>TRBV5-4|TRBD2
CASSPSGRNSYEQYF
>TRBV25-1|TRBD2
CASTNAGVYTGELFF
>TRBV9|-
CASSPRGDSYNEQFF
>TRBV30|-
CAWRDPSAGRTEAFF
>TRBV7-2|-
CASSLVLLNTEAFF
>TRBV10-3|TRBD1
CAISGDRGRDGYTF
>TRBV5-6|-
CASSLGLVPSPLHF
>TRBV27|-
CASSPPPGAGGQPQHF
>TRBV11-2|-
CASSLRTSSSYNSPLHF
>TRBV28|-
CASSFFGIGYTF
>TRBV7-8|TRBD2
CASSIGNSGGADTQYF
>TRBV6-4|-
CASSDLKGSGIRSYEQYF
>TRBV19|-
CASSARGDSNQPQHF
>TRBV4-1|-
CASSHGAYTEAFF
>TRBV7-3|TRBD2
CASSPRGGDTGELFF
>TRBV7-9|TRBD2
CASSLVPGLAGEGEQFF
>TRBV9|-
CASSARQGLISQETQYF